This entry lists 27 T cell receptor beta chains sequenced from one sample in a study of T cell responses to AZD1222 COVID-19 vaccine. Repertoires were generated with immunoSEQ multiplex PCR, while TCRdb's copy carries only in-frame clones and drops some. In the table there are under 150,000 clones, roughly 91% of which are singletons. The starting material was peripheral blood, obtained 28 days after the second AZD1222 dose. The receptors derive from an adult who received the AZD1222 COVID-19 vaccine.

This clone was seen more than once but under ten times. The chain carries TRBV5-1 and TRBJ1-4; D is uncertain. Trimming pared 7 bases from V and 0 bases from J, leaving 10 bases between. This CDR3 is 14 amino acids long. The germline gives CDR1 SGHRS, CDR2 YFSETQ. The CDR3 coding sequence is TGCGCCAGCTCTCAAGGTGCAACTAATGAAAAACTGTTTTTT. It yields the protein CASSQGATNEKLFF.

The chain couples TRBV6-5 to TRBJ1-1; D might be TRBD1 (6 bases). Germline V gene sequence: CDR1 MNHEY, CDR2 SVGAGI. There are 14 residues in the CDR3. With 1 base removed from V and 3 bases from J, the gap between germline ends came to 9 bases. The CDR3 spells CASSYWGQDTEAFF. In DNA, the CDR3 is TGTGCCAGCAGTTACTGGGGGCAGGACACTGAAGCTTTCTTT.

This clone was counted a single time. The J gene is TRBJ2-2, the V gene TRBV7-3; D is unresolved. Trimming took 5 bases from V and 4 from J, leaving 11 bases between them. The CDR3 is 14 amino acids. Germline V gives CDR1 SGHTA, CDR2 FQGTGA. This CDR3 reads CASSPGVGTGELFF. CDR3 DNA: TGTGCCAGCAGCCCTGGGGTTGGCACCGGGGAGCTGTTTTTT.

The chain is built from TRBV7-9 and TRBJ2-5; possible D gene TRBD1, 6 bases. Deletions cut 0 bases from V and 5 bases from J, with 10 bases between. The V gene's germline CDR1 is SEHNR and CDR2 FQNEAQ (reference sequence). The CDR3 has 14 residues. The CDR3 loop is CASSLAPDRETQYF. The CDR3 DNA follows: TGTGCCAGCAGCTTAGCCCCCGACAGGGAGACCCAGTACTTC.

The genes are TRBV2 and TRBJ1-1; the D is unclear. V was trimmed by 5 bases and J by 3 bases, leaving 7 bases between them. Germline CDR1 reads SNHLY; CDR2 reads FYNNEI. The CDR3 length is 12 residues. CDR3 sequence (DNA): TGTGCCAGCAGTTTGGTGGACACTGAAGCTTTCTTT. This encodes CASSLVDTEAFF.

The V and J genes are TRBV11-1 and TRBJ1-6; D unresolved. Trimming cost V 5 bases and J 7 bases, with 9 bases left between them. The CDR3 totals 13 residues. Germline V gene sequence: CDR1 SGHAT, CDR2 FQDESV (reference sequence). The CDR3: CASSPFPNSPLHF. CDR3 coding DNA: TGTGCCAGCAGCCCTTTCCCCAATTCACCCCTCCACTTT.

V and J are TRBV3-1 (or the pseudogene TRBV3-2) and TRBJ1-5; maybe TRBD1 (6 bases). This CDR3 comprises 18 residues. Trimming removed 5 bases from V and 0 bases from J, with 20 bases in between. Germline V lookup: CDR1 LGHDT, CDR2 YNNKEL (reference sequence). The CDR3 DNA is TGTGCCAGCAGCGCTCGGGGGGGCGGTGATTATAGCAATCAGCCCCAGCATTTT. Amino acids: CASSARGGGDYSNQPQHF.

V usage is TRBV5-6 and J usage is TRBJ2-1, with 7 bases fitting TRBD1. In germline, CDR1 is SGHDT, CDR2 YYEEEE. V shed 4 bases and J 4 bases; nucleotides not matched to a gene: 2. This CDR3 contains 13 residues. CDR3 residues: CASSEGQYNEQFF. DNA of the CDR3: TGTGCCAGCAGCGAGGGACAGTACAATGAGCAGTTCTTC.

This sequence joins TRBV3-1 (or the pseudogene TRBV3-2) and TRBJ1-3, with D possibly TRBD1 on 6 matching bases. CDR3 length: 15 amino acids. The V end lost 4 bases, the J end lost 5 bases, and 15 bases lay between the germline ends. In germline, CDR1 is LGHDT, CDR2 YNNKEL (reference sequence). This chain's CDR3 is CASSPGQAVRNTIYF. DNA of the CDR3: TGTGCCAGCAGCCCGGGACAAGCAGTCCGAAACACCATATATTTT.

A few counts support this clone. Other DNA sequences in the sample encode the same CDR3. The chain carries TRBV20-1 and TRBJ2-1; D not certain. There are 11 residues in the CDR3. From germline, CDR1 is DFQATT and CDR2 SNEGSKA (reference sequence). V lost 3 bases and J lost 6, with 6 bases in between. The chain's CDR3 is CSASSPNEQFF. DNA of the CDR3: TGCAGTGCTAGCAGTCCCAATGAGCAGTTCTTC.

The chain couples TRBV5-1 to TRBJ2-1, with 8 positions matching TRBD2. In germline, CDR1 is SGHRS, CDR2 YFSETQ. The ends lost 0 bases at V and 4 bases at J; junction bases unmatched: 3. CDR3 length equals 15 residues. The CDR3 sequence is CASSLDGGAYNEQFF. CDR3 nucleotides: TGCGCCAGCAGCTTGGACGGGGGGGCGTACAATGAGCAGTTCTTC.

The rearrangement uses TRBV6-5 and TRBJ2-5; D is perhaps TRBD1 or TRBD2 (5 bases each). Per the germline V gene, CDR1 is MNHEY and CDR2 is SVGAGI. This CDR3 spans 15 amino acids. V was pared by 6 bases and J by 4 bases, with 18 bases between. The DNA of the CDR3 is TGTGCCAGCAGCCCCTATGGGGGTTTGGGAGAGACCCAGTACTTC. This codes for CASSPYGGLGETQYF.

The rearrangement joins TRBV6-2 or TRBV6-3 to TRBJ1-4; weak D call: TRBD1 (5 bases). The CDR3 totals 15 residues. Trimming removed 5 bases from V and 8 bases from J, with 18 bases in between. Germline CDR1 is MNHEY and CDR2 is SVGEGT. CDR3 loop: CASSATLEGHEKLFF. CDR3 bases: TGTGCCAGCAGTGCTACTTTGGAGGGGCACGAAAAACTGTTTTTT.

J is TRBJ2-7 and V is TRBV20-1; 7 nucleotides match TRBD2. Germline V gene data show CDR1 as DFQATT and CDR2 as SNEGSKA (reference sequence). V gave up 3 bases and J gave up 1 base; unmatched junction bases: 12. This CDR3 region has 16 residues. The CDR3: CSASVSPTSASYEQYF. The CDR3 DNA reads TGCAGTGCTAGTGTATCCCCTACTAGCGCATCCTACGAGCAGTACTTC.

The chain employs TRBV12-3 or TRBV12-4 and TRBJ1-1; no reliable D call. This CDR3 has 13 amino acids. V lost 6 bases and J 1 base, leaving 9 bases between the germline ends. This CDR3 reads CASSSGWNTEAFF. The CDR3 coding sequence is TGTGCCAGCAGCTCCGGGTGGAACACTGAAGCTTTCTTT.

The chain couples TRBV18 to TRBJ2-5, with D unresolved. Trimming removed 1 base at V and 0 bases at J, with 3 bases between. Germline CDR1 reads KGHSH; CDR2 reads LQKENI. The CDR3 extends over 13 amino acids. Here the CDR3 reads CASSPQNQETQYF. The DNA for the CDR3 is TGTGCCAGCTCACCACAGAACCAAGAGACCCAGTACTTC.

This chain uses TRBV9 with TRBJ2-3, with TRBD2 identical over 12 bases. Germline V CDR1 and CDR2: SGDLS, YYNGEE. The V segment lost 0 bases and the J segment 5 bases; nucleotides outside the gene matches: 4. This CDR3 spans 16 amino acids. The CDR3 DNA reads TGTGCCAGCAGCGTAGCTAGCGGGAGGGCCAAAGATACGCAGTATTTT. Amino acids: CASSVASGRAKDTQYF.

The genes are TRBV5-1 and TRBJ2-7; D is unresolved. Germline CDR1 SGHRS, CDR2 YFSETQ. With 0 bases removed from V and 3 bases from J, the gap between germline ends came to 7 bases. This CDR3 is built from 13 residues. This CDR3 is CASSLDRNYEQYF. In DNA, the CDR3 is TGCGCCAGCAGCTTGGACAGAAACTACGAGCAGTACTTC. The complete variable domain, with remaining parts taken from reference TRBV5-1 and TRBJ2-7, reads KAGVTQTPRYLIKTRGQQVTLSCSPISGHRSVSWYQQTPGQGLQFLFEYFSETQRNKGNFPGRFSGRQFSNSRSEMNVSTLELGDSALYLCASSLDRNYEQYFGPGTRLTVT.

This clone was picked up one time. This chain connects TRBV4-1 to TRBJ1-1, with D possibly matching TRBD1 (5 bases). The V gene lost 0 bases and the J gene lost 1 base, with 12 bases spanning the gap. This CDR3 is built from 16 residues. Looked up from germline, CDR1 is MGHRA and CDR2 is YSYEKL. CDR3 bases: TGCGCCAGCAGCCAAGATCCCGGGGCTACGAACACTGAAGCTTTCTTT. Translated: CASSQDPGATNTEAFF.

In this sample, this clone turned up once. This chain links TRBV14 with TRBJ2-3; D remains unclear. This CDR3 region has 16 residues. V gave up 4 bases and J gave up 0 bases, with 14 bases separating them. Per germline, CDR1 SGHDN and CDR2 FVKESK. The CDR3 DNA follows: TGTGCCAGCAGCCGCCGGGCAGTCAGAAGCACAGATACGCAGTATTTT. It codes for CASSRRAVRSTDTQYF.

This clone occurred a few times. For the CDR3, the DNA is TGTGCCAGTAGTAGCGGACAGGGGGGAAAGGCTGAAGCTTTCTTT. Its translation is CASSSGQGGKAEAFF. The V and J genes are TRBV19 and TRBJ1-1; 10 nucleotides align to TRBD1. J was trimmed by 6 bases and V by 4 bases; bases with no gene match: 8. Per the germline V gene, CDR1 is LNHDA and CDR2 is SQIVND (reference sequence). This CDR3 spans 15 amino acids.

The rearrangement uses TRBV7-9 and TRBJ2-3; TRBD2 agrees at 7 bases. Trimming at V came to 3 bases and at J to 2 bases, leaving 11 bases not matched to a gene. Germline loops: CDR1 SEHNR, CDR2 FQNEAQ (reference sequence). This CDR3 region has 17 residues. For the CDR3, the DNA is TGTGCCAGCAGCTTTTTCCTGCTAGCGGCCTACACAGATACGCAGTATTTT. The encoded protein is CASSFFLLAAYTDTQYF.

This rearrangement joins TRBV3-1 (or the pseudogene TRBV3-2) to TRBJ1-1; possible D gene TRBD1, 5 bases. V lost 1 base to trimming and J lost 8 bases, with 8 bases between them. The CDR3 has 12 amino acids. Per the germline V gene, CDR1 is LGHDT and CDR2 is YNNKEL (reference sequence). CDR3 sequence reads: CASSQAGGEAFF. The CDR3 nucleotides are TGTGCCAGCAGCCAAGCGGGGGGAGAAGCTTTCTTT.

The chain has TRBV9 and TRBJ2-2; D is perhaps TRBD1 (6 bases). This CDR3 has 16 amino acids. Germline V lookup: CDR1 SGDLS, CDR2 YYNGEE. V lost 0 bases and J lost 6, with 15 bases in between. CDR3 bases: TGTGCCAGCAGCGTAGGAACAGGGCAGTTGGCCGGGGAGCTGTTTTTT. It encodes CASSVGTGQLAGELFF.

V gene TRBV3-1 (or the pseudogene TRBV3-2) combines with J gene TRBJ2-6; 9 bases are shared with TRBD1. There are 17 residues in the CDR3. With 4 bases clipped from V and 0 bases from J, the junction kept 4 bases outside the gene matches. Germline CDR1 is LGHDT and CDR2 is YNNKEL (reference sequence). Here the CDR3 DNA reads TGTGCCAGCAGCCGCGGACAGGGGAGCTCTGGGGCCAACGTCCTGACTTTC. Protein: CASSRGQGSSGANVLTF.

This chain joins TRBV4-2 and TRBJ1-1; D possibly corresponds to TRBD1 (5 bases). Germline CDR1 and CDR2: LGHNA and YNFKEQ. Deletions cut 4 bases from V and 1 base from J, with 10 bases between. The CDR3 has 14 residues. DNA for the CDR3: TGTGCCAGCAGCCTCCGGGACGGGAACACTGAAGCTTTCTTT. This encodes CASSLRDGNTEAFF.

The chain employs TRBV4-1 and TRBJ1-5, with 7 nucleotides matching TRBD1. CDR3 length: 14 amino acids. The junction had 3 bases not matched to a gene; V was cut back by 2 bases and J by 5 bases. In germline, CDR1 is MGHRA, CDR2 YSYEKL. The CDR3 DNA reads TGCGCCAGCAGCCAACAAGGGACAGATCAGCCCCAGCATTTT. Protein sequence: CASSQQGTDQPQHF.